Reported below is one T cell receptor beta chain. As yet, its antigen is unknown. Method: immunoSEQ multiplex PCR; TCRdb's copy keeps in-frame clones and lacks some. Of roughly 150,000 clones listed, almost 90% are singletons. This sample was included in a study of T cell responses to AZD1222 COVID-19 vaccine. Overall study findings and caveats: Only a handful of AZD1222 recipients tested seropositive at baseline. White British donors predominated, females outnumbered males, and clonal diversity was possibly underestimated.

Source: peripheral blood, taken on day 0 of AZD1222 vaccination. This receptor was obtained from an adult in good health.

CDR3 sequence (DNA): TGTGCCTTCTCCGGGTCTGGAAACACCATATATTTT. It translates to CAFSGSGNTIYF. The chain couples TRBV30 to TRBJ1-3, with D hard to call. V shed 7 bases and J shed 1 base, with 8 bases lying between them. The CDR3 covers 12 residues. Germline V lookup: CDR1 GTSNPN, CDR2 SVGIG (reference sequence).